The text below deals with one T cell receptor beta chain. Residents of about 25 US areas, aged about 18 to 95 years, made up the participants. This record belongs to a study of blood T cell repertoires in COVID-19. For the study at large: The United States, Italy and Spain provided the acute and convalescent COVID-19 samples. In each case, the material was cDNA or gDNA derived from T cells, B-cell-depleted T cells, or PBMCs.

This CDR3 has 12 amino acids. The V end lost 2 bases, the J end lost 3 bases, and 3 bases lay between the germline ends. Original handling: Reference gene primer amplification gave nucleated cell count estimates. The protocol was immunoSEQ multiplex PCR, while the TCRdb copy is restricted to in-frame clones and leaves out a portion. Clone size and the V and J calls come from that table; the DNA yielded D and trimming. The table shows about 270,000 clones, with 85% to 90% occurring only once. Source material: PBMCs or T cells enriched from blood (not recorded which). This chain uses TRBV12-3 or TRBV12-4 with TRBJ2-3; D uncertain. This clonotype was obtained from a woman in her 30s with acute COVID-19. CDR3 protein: CASSLHTDTQYF. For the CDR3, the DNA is TGTGCCAGCAGTTTACATACAGATACGCAGTATTTT.